A single sample gave rise to the 15 T cell receptor beta chains below, sequenced in a study of cytomegalovirus exposure and HLA in healthy donors. TCRdb's copy holds only in-frame clones and misses some; the assay was immunoSEQ multiplex PCR. The repertoire includes 130,000 to 150,000 clones, 85% to 90% of them detected once, and 3% to 3.5% sits in the top ten. Sequenced: PBMCs. The receptors stem from a woman between 18 and 30 years old in good health and CMV-seropositive.

Written as DNA, the CDR3 is TGTGCCAGCAGCAAAATCCATTTTGAAGCTTTCTTT. Its translation is CASSKIHFEAFF. This chain uses TRBV21-1 with TRBJ1-1; whether TRBD1, the table's D call, matches the DNA was not checked. TRBV21-1 is designated a pseudogene. This CDR3 is 12 amino acids long.

The V call is TRBV5-4, the J call TRBJ2-4; possible D gene TRBD2, 6 bases. The CDR3 has 13 amino acids. Germline assignment: CDR1 SGHNT and CDR2 YYREEE (reference sequence). Trimming removed 3 bases at V and 8 bases at J, with 12 bases between. CDR3 loop: CASSSSGGDIQYF. The CDR3 bases are TGTGCCAGCAGCTCCTCTGGAGGGGACATTCAGTACTTC.

This rearrangement joins TRBV6-6 to TRBJ1-1; D gene unclear. Looked up from germline, CDR1 is MNHNY and CDR2 is SVGAGI (reference sequence). V was shortened by 9 bases and J by 0 bases, with 11 bases between the two germline ends. This CDR3 region has 13 residues. The CDR3 nucleotides are TGTGCCAGTAGGAGGTCGATGAACACTGAAGCTTTCTTT. The encoded protein is CASRRSMNTEAFF.

The CDR3, as DNA: TGTGCCAGCAGTGATGGCGGGTTGGGGTACAATGAGCAGTTCTTC. Its protein product is CASSDGGLGYNEQFF. This chain uses TRBV6-1 with TRBJ2-1; possibly TRBD2 for D (5 bases). V lost 3 bases and J lost 4, with 13 bases in between. CDR1 and CDR2 (germline): MNHNS, SASEGT. CDR3 length: 15 amino acids.

This clone was seen once. V is TRBV10-3 and J is TRBJ1-2, with TRBD1 matching 8 bases. Germline assignment: CDR1 ENHRY and CDR2 SYGVKD. The CDR3 is made up of 14 amino acids. V trimming: 6 bases; J trimming: 2 bases; junction bases outside the gene matches: 5. CDR3 region: CAISDRTGNYGYTF. CDR3 DNA: TGTGCCATCAGCGATAGGACAGGGAACTATGGCTACACCTTC.

The gene calls are TRBV5-1 and TRBJ2-7, with 7 bases aligning to TRBD2. CDR3 length equals 15 residues. CDR1 and CDR2 (germline): SGHRS, YFSETQ. V shed 4 bases and J 5 bases; nucleotides not matched to a gene: 12. CDR3 in amino acids: CASSESGLLRDEQYF. CDR3 DNA: TGCGCCAGCAGCGAATCGGGACTACTCAGGGACGAGCAGTACTTC. The full variable domain, with the rest looked up from reference TRBV5-1 and TRBJ2-7, is KAGVTQTPRYLIKTRGQQVTLSCSPISGHRSVSWYQQTPGQGLQFLFEYFSETQRNKGNFPGRFSGRQFSNSRSEMNVSTLELGDSALYLCASSESGLLRDEQYFGPGTRLTVT.

The V and J genes are TRBV27 and TRBJ2-1; TRBD2 aligns across 14 bases. J was trimmed by 8 bases and V by 6 bases; bases with no gene match: 3. The CDR3 totals 14 residues. Germline V CDR1 and CDR2: MNHEY, SMNVEV (reference sequence). The CDR3 is CASRGTSGRDEQFF. CDR3 DNA sequence: TGTGCCAGCAGAGGGACTAGCGGGAGAGATGAGCAGTTCTTC.

CDR3 nucleotide sequence: TGTGCCAGCACGACGGGGGAGACCCAGTACTTC. Translated, it gives CASTTGETQYF. The gene calls are TRBV2 and TRBJ2-5; TRBD2 is a possible D gene (5 bases). Between the trimmed V and J ends, which lost 7 bases and 5 bases, there was a span of 8 bases. The CDR3 is made up of 11 amino acids. Germline values: CDR1 SNHLY, CDR2 FYNNEI.

This rearrangement joins TRBV11-1 to TRBJ1-1; 7 positions match TRBD1. The CDR3 has 14 residues. Germline loops: CDR1 SGHAT, CDR2 FQDESV (reference sequence). The V gene end was trimmed by 5 bases and the J gene end by 3 bases; junction bases not matched to a gene: 6. For the CDR3, the DNA is TGTGCCAGCAGCCAAGGGGGCATAGACACTGAAGCTTTCTTT. It translates to CASSQGGIDTEAFF.

The genes are TRBV6-6 and TRBJ1-3; a possible D gene is TRBD1 (6 bases). This CDR3 contains 16 residues. Trimming left V 5 bases short and J 0 bases short, with 14 bases between. Germline CDR1 is MNHNY and CDR2 is SVGAGI (reference sequence). CDR3 in amino acids: CASSANNRASGNTIYF. CDR3 bases: TGTGCCAGCAGTGCCAATAACAGGGCCTCTGGAAACACCATATATTTT.

The chain combines TRBV10-3 with TRBJ2-3; 7 positions match TRBD2. Germline V gene sequence: CDR1 ENHRY, CDR2 SYGVKD. Unmatched junction bases numbered 2, after V lost 4 bases and J lost 1 base. The CDR3 is 14 residues long. The CDR3 DNA is TGTGCCATCAGTGTGGGGGGGGGCACAGATACGCAGTATTTT. It is translated as CAISVGGGTDTQYF.

V is TRBV7-9 and J is TRBJ2-1; D is perhaps TRBD1 (5 bases). The CDR3 is 15 residues long. The V gene's germline CDR1 is SEHNR and CDR2 FQNEAQ (reference sequence). V was clipped by 3 bases and J by 3 bases, with 12 bases between them. The CDR3 sequence is CASSFKGNLYNEQFF. The CDR3 DNA reads TGTGCCAGCAGCTTTAAGGGGAACCTCTACAATGAGCAGTTCTTC.

V gene TRBV5-6 combines with J gene TRBJ2-5; D may be TRBD2 (6 bases). This CDR3 is built from 15 residues. Germline V gene lookup returns CDR1 SGHDT and CDR2 YYEEEE. Trimming pared 5 bases from V and 2 bases from J, leaving 16 bases between. CDR3 sequence reads: CASSRLVGGQETQYF. Written as DNA, the CDR3 is TGTGCCAGCAGTCGTCTAGTGGGAGGACAAGAGACCCAGTACTTC.

For the CDR3, the DNA is TGCGCCAGCAGCGGACAGGGGGTGTCCTACGAGCAGTACTTC. Protein: CASSGQGVSYEQYF. The chain combines TRBV5-1 with TRBJ2-7; 10 positions agree with TRBD1. Germline V CDR1 and CDR2: SGHRS, YFSETQ. J was trimmed by 1 base and V by 4 bases; bases with no gene match: 2. The CDR3 has 14 amino acids. Looking up the rest from reference TRBV5-1 and TRBJ2-7 gives the full variable domain: KAGVTQTPRYLIKTRGQQVTLSCSPISGHRSVSWYQQTPGQGLQFLFEYFSETQRNKGNFPGRFSGRQFSNSRSEMNVSTLELGDSALYLCASSGQGVSYEQYFGPGTRLTVT.

The chain has TRBV9 and TRBJ2-1; D not certain. Germline V gives CDR1 SGDLS, CDR2 YYNGEE. V lost 6 bases and J lost 5, with 12 bases in between. This CDR3 spans 13 amino acids. CDR3 DNA: TGTGCCAGCACCCCCTTAATAAACAATGAGCAGTTCTTC. Translation: CASTPLINNEQFF.